The entry below gives a single T cell receptor beta chain sequence along with its context. Only in-frame clones appear in the TCRdb table, and some are missing; sequencing was by immunoSEQ multiplex PCR. The data show around 2,000,000 clones, more than 85% seen once. Naive CD8 cells lacked CD45RO, underwent positive selection for CCR7 and left out terminally differentiated effector memory CD45RA+ cells. This entry comes from a study of shared clonotypes between healthy human individuals. V lost 0 bases and J 7 bases, leaving 17 bases between the germline ends. In germline, CDR1 is SGHRS, CDR2 YFSETQ. CDR3 size: 16 residues.

V usage is TRBV5-1 and J usage is TRBJ2-1; tentatively, D is TRBD2 (5 bases). Sequenced material: naive CD8+ T cells from PBMCs. This clonotype originated in a young man in good health. Some clones in this sample may be carry-over from other donors' samples. Here the CDR3 DNA reads TGCGCCAGCAGCTTGGGCTGGGGAGAGTTGGGGAATGAGCAGTTCTTC. It specifies CASSLGWGELGNEQFF.